These 2 T cell receptor beta chains originate from one sample sequenced in a study of cytomegalovirus exposure and HLA in healthy donors. Assay used: immunoSEQ multiplex PCR; TCRdb lists only in-frame clones, some missing. The sample includes about 57,000 clones, more than 85% of them seen just once. The source material was PBMCs. The origin of the receptors is a woman aged 18-29 years in good health and CMV-seronegative.

The chain recombines TRBV7-3 with TRBJ1-1; possibly TRBD1 for D (5 bases). V lost 0 bases, J lost 5 bases, and 10 bases lay in between. The CDR3 is made up of 14 amino acids. Germline V gene data show CDR1 as SGHTA and CDR2 as FQGTGA. CDR3 sequence (DNA): TGTGCCAGCAGCTTAACGGCAGGGATAACTGAAGCTTTCTTT. Protein: CASSLTAGITEAFF.

J is TRBJ2-5 and V is TRBV2; the match to TRBD2 covers 12 bases. This CDR3 spans 15 amino acids. Germline V CDR1 and CDR2: SNHLY, FYNNEI. The ends lost 8 bases at V and 5 bases at J; junction bases unmatched: 9. In nucleotides, the CDR3 is TGTGCCAGCTCCGGGACTAGCGGGCGAGGGGAGACCCAGTACTTC. Its protein is CASSGTSGRGETQYF. Supplemented by reference TRBV2 and TRBJ2-5, the full variable domain reads EPEVTQTPSHQVTQMGQEVILRCVPISNHLYFYWYRQILGQKVEFLVSFYNNEISEKSEIFDDQFSVERPDGSNFTLKIRSTKLEDSAMYFCASSGTSGRGETQYFGPGTRLLVL.